This TCR beta chain appears in the sequencing data of a study of neurological immune-mediated disorders. In this sample, this clonotype turned up many times. Its antigen is unknown. The making of cDNA relied on 5'RACE with 10-nucleotide random UMIs. TCRdb re-called the 5' RACE reads through MiXCR, storing one row per CDR3 protein. The sample carries approximately 40,000 distinct CDR3 sequences, 4.8% recorded once. Germline V gene sequence: CDR1 MNHEY, CDR2 SVGAGI. V lost 10 bases to trimming and J lost 5 bases; unmatched junction nucleotides: 11. This CDR3 comprises 14 residues. Findings and limits, study-wide: In HTLV-1-associated myelopathy, TCR clonal expansion was greatest, and in multiple sclerosis it was least, below healthy controls.

This rearrangement joins TRBV6-5 to TRBJ1-1, with 9 bases aligning to TRBD1. The sample consisted of CD4+ T cells from blood. The receptor's source is a man between 18 and 35 years old in good health. The CDR3 loop is CATLTQGAGTEAFF. In DNA form, the CDR3 reads TGTGCCACCCTTACACAGGGGGCAGGGACTGAAGCTTTCTTT.